A single T cell receptor beta chain is shown here with its context. Its target is not known. Sequencing used immunoSEQ multiplex PCR; TCRdb keeps in-frame clones, though not all of them. The sample yields approximately 10,000 clones, roughly 72% seen once. Time point noted: neoterminal ileum biopsy at postoperative endoscopy, about 6 months after surgery. This entry comes from a study of T cell repertoires in ileal Crohn's disease. Study results and caveats: All patients with clonality above 26.8% had endoscopic recurrence.

V lost 3 bases and J lost 8; bases outside the gene matches: 9. The germline CDR1 and CDR2 sequences are MNHNS and SASEGT. This CDR3 comprises 16 residues. This rearrangement joins TRBV6-1 to TRBJ1-5; 11 bases align to TRBD1. The sequence came from an adult with Crohn's disease. The sample taken for sequencing was ileal tissue. The DNA for the CDR3 is TGTGCCAGCAGTGACCGGACAGGGGGCTATACTAAGCCCCAGCATTTT. It encodes CASSDRTGGYTKPQHF.